The T cell receptor (beta chain) under discussion was sequenced for a study of T cell repertoires in cytomegalovirus infection (dated by TCRdb to about 2019). At the level of the whole study: The HLA type of each donor mattered for the analysis, because public TCR beta signatures pointed to carriage of CMV infection along with the matching HLA type.

For CDR1 and CDR2, the germline V gene lists KGHSH and LQKENI. V drops 2 bases and J drops 2 bases, leaving 10 bases in between. Inclusive of the bounding cysteine and phenylalanine, the CDR3 is 14 residues long. Solely the CDR3 DNA is kept, with 42 bases framed from the first base. Sequencing instrument: Illumina HiSeq 1500. TCRdb took the public reads, trimmed them with fastp at Q25, ran MiXCR for clone calling and kept in-frame beta chains. For every CDR3 protein sequence, its rows merge into one entry that carries the most common genes and DNA. Recorded for this sample are about 260,000 distinct CDR3 sequences; roughly 13% of them occurred a single time. 8.8% of the sample is held by the ten biggest clonotypes. This clonotype showed up just a few times. Its antigen has not been determined. Base quality data are lacking; no much larger clone is found one base away. The investigation overall reported the following: The ex vivo response was dominated by HLA-C-restricted CMV-specific TCR beta clonotypes, which also provided the single most frequent clonotype in two of eight donors. In both this cohort and an independent roughly 330-donor cohort, the cumulative frequency of public TCR beta family members distinguished carriers of CMV infection plus the relevant HLA type.

Sequencing was carried out using PBMCs. This TCR came from a human donor in good health (CMV status not recorded). Some clones in this sample may be carry-over from other donors' samples. The rearrangement combines TRBV18 with TRBJ2-7; the D gene lacks a confident call. The base sequence is TGTGCCAGCTCACCAGGAAGTCCAACCTACGAGCAGTACTTC. This yields the protein CASSPGSPTYEQYF.